This is a list of T cell receptor beta chains from one sample in a study of CD8 T cells in ankylosing spondylitis. A single record per CDR3 protein comes from TCRdb applying MiXCR to the 5' RACE reads. Of about 240,000 distinct CDR3 sequences listed, around 10% are singletons. The sample comprised blood, either unsorted or a sorted T cell fraction (not recorded which). Receptors were obtained from a male donor with ankylosing spondylitis or in good health (not recorded which). CDR3s leave out the opening cysteine and the closing phenylalanine or tryptophan.

TRBV5-6	ASRRSPQGTYEQY
TRBV20-1	SAREPYRAKGNTEAF
TRBV24-1	ATSDFGAGQPQH
TRBV11-1	ASSLVRDSQSSYNEQF
TRBV5-1	ASSLFRGTYEQY
TRBV12-3/TRBV12-4	AIFHRQSSGNTIY
TRBV20-1	SAWDNTKNIQY
TRBV7-9	ASSPTGNYEQY
TRBV9	ASSSRDFHGYNEQF
TRBV5-1	ASSFSPGAGADTQY
TRBV5-4	ASSLAVQGTYEQY
TRBV20-1	SARDRRWGSTGELF
TRBV7-6	ASSLSSNYNEQF
TRBV12-3/TRBV12-4	ASNKDSGNTGELF
TRBV5-5	ASSLGQGGQETQY
TRBV4-2	ASSLRGGAGGPNTGELF
TRBV6-5	ASSSRTGAQPQH